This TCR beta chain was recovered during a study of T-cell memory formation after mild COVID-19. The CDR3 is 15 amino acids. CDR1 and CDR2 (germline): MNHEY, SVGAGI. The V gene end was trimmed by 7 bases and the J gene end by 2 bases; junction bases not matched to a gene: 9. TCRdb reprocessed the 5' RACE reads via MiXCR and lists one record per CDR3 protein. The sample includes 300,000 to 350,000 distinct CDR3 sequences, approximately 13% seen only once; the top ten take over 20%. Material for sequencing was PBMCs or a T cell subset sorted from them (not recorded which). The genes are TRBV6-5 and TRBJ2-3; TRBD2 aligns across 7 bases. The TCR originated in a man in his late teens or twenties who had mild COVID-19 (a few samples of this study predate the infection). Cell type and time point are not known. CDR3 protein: CASKRSGDATDTQYF. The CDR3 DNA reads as TGTGCCAGCAAGCGGAGCGGGGACGCCACAGATACGCAGTATTTT.